The T cell receptor (beta chain) under discussion was sequenced for a study of regulatory T cells in long-lasting Graves disease. Time point specified: newly diagnosed GD, antithyroid drugs for less than 3 months. The TCR library was made from RNA that had been extracted from PBMCs in TRIzol. V was clipped by 4 bases and J by 2 bases, with 17 bases between them. The germline CDR1 and CDR2 sequences are SGHAT and FQNNGV. The length of the CDR3 is 16 residues. This clonotype was observed many times. HTBI primers from iRepertoire and Arm-PCR of CDR3 regions yielded the TCR beta libraries. Each CDR3 protein gets one entry after TCRdb re-called the multiplex PCR reads with MiXCR. This table holds about 470,000 distinct CDR3 sequences, 15% found once. A further study also used this sample, focusing on T cells in Graves' hyperthyroidism and ophthalmopathy. That report adds: The TCR CDR3 first-round RT-PCR relied on the HTBI primer set.

Sample: peripheral blood mononuclear cells (PBMCs), taken at new diagnosis, from a patient treated with antithyroid drugs. This chain links TRBV11-2 with TRBJ2-5; possibly TRBD1 for D (5 bases). The TCR comes from a woman younger than 45 with Graves disease. CDR3 in amino acids: CASSYNQGWGQETQYF. CDR3 DNA sequence: TGTGCCAGCAGCTACAACCAGGGTTGGGGTCAAGAGACCCAGTACTTC.